This T cell receptor (delta chain) comes out of a study of gamma-delta chains in newborns, infants, children. As for the study in general: Polyclonal expansion of innate γδ T cells after birth follows microbial exposure.

Per the germline V gene, CDR1 is GEAIGNYY and CDR2 is EKD. The V and J ends lost 3 bases and 0 bases respectively, with 19 bases between them. The CDR3 extends over 17 amino acids. This clone appeared a few times. TCRdb processed the reads again with the CATT caller. The sample contains approximately 12,000 delta-chain clones, around 8.8% of which appear only once. The sequence was obtained from a child who was a newborn, infant or young child, either healthy, febrile or measles-vaccinated (not recorded which). V and J are TRDV2 and TRDJ1; tentative D call: TRDD3 (6 bases). Sequencing used blood. The CDR3 protein is CACDGLGASLDTDKLIF. The CDR3 DNA is TGTGCCTGTGACGGCTTGGGGGCCTCCCTTGACACCGATAAACTCATCTTT.